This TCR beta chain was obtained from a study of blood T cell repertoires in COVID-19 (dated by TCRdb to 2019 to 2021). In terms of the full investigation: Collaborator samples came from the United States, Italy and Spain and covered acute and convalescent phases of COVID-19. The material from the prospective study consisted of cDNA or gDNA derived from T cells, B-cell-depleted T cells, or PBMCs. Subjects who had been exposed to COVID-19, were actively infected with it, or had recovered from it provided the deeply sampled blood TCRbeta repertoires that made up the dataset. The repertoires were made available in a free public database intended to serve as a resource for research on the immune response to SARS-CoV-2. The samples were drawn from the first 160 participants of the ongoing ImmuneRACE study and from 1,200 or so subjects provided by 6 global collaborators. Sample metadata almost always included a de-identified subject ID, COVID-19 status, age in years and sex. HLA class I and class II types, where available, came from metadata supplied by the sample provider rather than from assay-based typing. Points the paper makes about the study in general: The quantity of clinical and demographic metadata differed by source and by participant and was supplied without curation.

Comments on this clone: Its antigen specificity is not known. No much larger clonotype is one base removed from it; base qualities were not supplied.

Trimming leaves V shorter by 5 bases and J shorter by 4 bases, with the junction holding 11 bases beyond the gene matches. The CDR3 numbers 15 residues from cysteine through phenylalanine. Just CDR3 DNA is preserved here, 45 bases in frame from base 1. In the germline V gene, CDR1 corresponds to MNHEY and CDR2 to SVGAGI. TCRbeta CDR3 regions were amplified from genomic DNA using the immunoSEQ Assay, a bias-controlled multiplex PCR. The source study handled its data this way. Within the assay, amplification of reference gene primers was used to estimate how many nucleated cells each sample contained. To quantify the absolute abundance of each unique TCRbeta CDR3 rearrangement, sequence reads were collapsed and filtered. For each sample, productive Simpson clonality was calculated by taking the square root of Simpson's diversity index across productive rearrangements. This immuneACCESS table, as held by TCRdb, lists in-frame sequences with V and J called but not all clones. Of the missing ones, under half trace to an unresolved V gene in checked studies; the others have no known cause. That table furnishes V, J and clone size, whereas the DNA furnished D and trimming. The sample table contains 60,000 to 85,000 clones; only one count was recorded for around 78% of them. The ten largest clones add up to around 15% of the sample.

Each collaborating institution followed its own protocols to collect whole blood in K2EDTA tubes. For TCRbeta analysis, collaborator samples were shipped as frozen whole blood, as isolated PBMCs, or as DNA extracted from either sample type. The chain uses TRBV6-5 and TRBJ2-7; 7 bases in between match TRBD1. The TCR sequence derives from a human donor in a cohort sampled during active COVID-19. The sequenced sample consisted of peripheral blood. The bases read TGTGCCAGCAGTCGGGACAGCCCTGGATGGTACGAGCAGTACTTC. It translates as CASSRDSPGWYEQYF.